These T cell receptor beta chains were read from a single sample in a study of shared clonotypes between healthy human individuals. Method: immunoSEQ multiplex PCR; TCRdb's copy keeps in-frame clones and lacks some. Altogether fewer than 3 million clones are present, roughly 92% being singletons, with the ten largest covering 0.37%. Sequenced material: naive CD4+ T cells from PBMCs. These receptors were obtained from a man between 18 and 29 years old in good health. Some clones in this sample may be carry-over from other donors' samples. Each CDR3 is given with its conserved first and last residue. The D gene is left open where the match is weak. The size field is filled for only some rows; it gives once, few, many or a size class.

.	TRBV28	TRBD1	TRBJ2-1	TGTGCCAGCAGTTCGAGGGGGCGCAACTACAATGAGCAGTTCTTC	CASSSRGRNYNEQFF
.	TRBV5-1	.	TRBJ1-4	TGCGCCAGCAGCTTGAAGGTCGGCCCTAATGAAAAACTGTTTTTT	CASSLKVGPNEKLFF
.	TRBV9	.	TRBJ1-3	TGTGCCAGCAGCGTGGGCAACACCATATATTTT	CASSVGNTIYF
.	TRBV28	.	TRBJ1-2	TGTGCCAGCATTCGCGGAGATACTAACTATGGCTACACCTTC	CASIRGDTNYGYTF
.	TRBV25-1	TRBD1	TRBJ2-7	TGTGCCAGCAGTGAATTCGGGACAGCCAACTACGAGCAGTACTTC	CASSEFGTANYEQYF
.	TRBV4-3	TRBD2	TRBJ2-3	TGCGCCAGCAGCCAAGATGATCCAGCGGGAGGTCGTGGAGATACGCAGTATTTT	CASSQDDPAGGRGDTQYF
.	TRBV2	TRBD1	TRBJ2-7	TGTGCCAGCAGTGAAAACAGGGGACCCTACGAGCAGTACTTC	CASSENRGPYEQYF
.	TRBV7-2	.	TRBJ1-4	TGTGCCAGCAGGGACCGACCAGGGGACGAAAAACTGTTTTTT	CASRDRPGDEKLFF
once	TRBV15	.	TRBJ1-2	TGTGCCACCAGCAGAGACCAGGGCTATGGCTACACCTTC	CATSRDQGYGYTF
.	TRBV5-1	TRBD2	TRBJ2-7	TGCGCCAGCAGCTTGGAAGGACTAGCGGGACACGAGCAGTACTTC	CASSLEGLAGHEQYF
.	TRBV5-1	TRBD2	TRBJ2-7	TGCGCCAGCAGCCCGGGACTAGTCTCCTACGAGCAGTACTTC	CASSPGLVSYEQYF
.	TRBV4-1	TRBD2	TRBJ2-5	TGCGCCAGCAGCCAAAGCCCGATGACTAGCGGGGAGGGTATCAACCAAGAGACCCAGTACTTC	CASSQSPMTSGEGINQETQYF
once	TRBV5-1	TRBD2	TRBJ2-2	TGCGCCAGCAGCTTGTTCCCTGGCGGGAGTAACACCGGGGAGCTGTTTTTT	CASSLFPGGSNTGELFF
.	TRBV6-6	TRBD2	TRBJ2-7	TGTGCCAGCACTCCTAGCGGCCTCTACGAGCAGTACTTC	CASTPSGLYEQYF
.	TRBV5-1	TRBD1	TRBJ1-1	TGCGCCAGCAGCTTGCGACAGGGGGTGATGAACACTGAAGCTTTCTTT	CASSLRQGVMNTEAFF
.	TRBV28	.	TRBJ2-1	TGTGCCAGCAGTTTCGGGGGAGCTGGGGAATCCTACAATGAGCAGTTCTTC	CASSFGGAGESYNEQFF
once	TRBV5-6	TRBD1	TRBJ2-7	TGTGCCAGCAGCCAACCCCGGGACAGGGGGTTTCCCTACGAGCAGTACTTC	CASSQPRDRGFPYEQYF
.	TRBV7-8	TRBD1	TRBJ2-7	TGTGCCAGCAGCCCGCGAAGTCGAGGGCAGGGGGCCAACGAGCAGTACTTC	CASSPRSRGQGANEQYF
.	TRBV2	.	TRBJ1-6	TGTGCCAGCGCCAGGGTCCGTAGTTCACCCCTCCACTTT	CASARVRSSPLHF
.	TRBV9	.	TRBJ1-3	TGTGCCAGCAGCGTAGAACGAAACACCATATATTTT	CASSVERNTIYF
.	TRBV29-1	TRBD2	TRBJ2-3	TGCAGCGTTAGACGGGGGGGTCCCTTCACAGATACGCAGTATTTT	CSVRRGGPFTDTQYF
.	TRBV29-1	.	TRBJ2-5	TGCAGCGTCGCAGGGGTCCCAGAGACCCAGTACTTC	CSVAGVPETQYF
.	TRBV7-2	.	TRBJ2-2	TGTGCCAGCAGCTTAGATCTTACCGGGGAGCTGTTTTTT	CASSLDLTGELFF
.	TRBV27	.	TRBJ2-7	TGTGCCAGCATAGGGAGACAGCTAAACTGCGAGCAGTACTTC	CASIGRQLNCEQYF
.	TRBV28	TRBD1	TRBJ2-4	TGTGCCAGCAGAAGGGGGCCGGGGAACATTCAGTACTTC	CASRRGPGNIQYF
.	TRBV14	.	TRBJ2-4	TGTGCCAGCAGCCCCTGGAACGGAAACATTCAGTACTTC	CASSPWNGNIQYF
.	TRBV5-1	.	TRBJ1-1	TGCGCCAGCAGCACCGACTCTCCGGGCAGGAACACTGAAGCTTTCTTT	CASSTDSPGRNTEAFF
.	TRBV9	.	TRBJ1-1	TGTGCCAGCAGCGTAGAAAGGGGGGGCGAAGCTTTCTTT	CASSVERGGEAFF
.	TRBV2	.	TRBJ1-3	TGTGCCAGCAGTGTGGCGAACCTCTCTGGAAACACCATATATTTT	CASSVANLSGNTIYF
.	TRBV7-2	TRBD1	TRBJ2-5	TGTGCCAGCAGCCCCGACAGGGCCCGACAAGAGACCCAGTACTTC	CASSPDRARQETQYF
.	TRBV30	.	TRBJ1-2	TGTGCCTGGAGTACCCCAGGGGAGGCCTATGGCTACACCTTC	CAWSTPGEAYGYTF